The rows below give T cell receptor beta chains drawn from one sample of a study of early T cells in non-severe SARS-CoV-2 infection. TCRdb re-called the 5' RACE reads through MiXCR, storing one row per CDR3 protein. The repertoire holds 95,000 to 110,000 distinct CDR3 sequences, with 8.5% to 14% as singletons. What was sequenced was whole blood. These TCRs come from an adult who was a healthcare worker with PCR-confirmed SARS-CoV-2 infection or an uninfected control (not recorded which). The CDR3 runs from the conserved cysteine through the conserved F or W. A D gene is named only where the DNA matches it firmly. Size values are once, few and many counts, or a class for expanded clones, and some rows have none.

CDR3 DNA	CDR3 protein	D gene	V gene	J gene	clone size
TGTGCCATCAGGAGTGGGATGTCGAGCGACGGCTACACCTTC	CAIRSGMSSDGYTF	NA	TRBV10-3	TRBJ1-2	NA
TGCAGTGCTATATACTTGGGGTATTCGGATGAGCAGTTCTTC	CSAIYLGYSDEQFF	NA	TRBV20-1	TRBJ2-1	many
TGTGCCAGCAGTGCCTATACTGAAGCTTTCTTT	CASSAYTEAFF	NA	TRBV2	TRBJ1-1	many
TGTGCCAGCAGATCATCCGGGGCCGAGACCCAGTACTTC	CASRSSGAETQYF	NA	TRBV7-2	TRBJ2-5	few
TGCAGTGCAAACAGGGGTCAGGATCAGCCCCAGCATTTT	CSANRGQDQPQHF	TRBD1	TRBV20-1	TRBJ1-5	NA
TGCGCCAGCAGCCAAGACGTCCAGAGGAACACTGAAGCTTTCTTT	CASSQDVQRNTEAFF	NA	TRBV4-3	TRBJ1-1	NA
TGTGCCAGCAGCCGCCCCGGAGATGAGCAGTACTTC	CASSRPGDEQYF	NA	TRBV7-2	TRBJ2-7	NA
TGTGCCAGCAGTTCGCCCACAGGTGGAAACACCATATATTTT	CASSSPTGGNTIYF	NA	TRBV28	TRBJ1-3	many
TGTGCCAGCAGTTCGACGGACAGGTGGGATACGCAGTATTTT	CASSSTDRWDTQYF	TRBD1	TRBV27	TRBJ2-3	few
TGTGCCATCAGTGAGTCTATCGGCTACACCTTC	CAISESIGYTF	NA	TRBV10-3	TRBJ1-2	many
TGTGCCAGCAGTTTAGTCCGACAAGACCAGTACTTC	CASSLVRQDQYF	NA	TRBV28	TRBJ2-7	many
TGTGCCAGCAGCTTAGGAGCAAACAATCAGCCCCAGCATTTT	CASSLGANNQPQHF	NA	TRBV7-9	TRBJ1-5	NA
TGTGCCAGCACCTGGGAAGCGGGGTACTACAATGAGCAGTTCTTC	CASTWEAGYYNEQFF	TRBD2	TRBV12-3/TRBV12-4	TRBJ2-1	many
TGTGCCACCAGCAGAGATAGAGATACGCAGTATTTT	CATSRDRDTQYF	NA	TRBV15	TRBJ2-3	few
TGTGCCAGCAGTTTGAGGGTGATCGACTCCCAGCATTTT	CASSLRVIDSQHF	NA	TRBV28	TRBJ1-5	few
TGTGCCAGCGGGTTCCTCGTGGGAGGTGGGCAAGAGACCCAGTACTTC	CASGFLVGGGQETQYF	NA	TRBV6-1	TRBJ2-5	many
TGTGCCAGCAGCATCCCTACGGCTGTATCGCAGTATTTT	CASSIPTAVSQYF	NA	TRBV12-3/TRBV12-4	TRBJ2-3	NA
TGCGCCAGCAGTGACCCGGGAGCAGTTAGAGGGGAGCTGTTTTTT	CASSDPGAVRGELFF	NA	TRBV10-2	TRBJ2-2	many
TGTGCCAGCAGTGAAGCGCGGGCCTTGCGGACAGATACGCAGTATTTT	CASSEARALRTDTQYF	NA	TRBV6-1	TRBJ2-3	few
TGTGCCAGCAGCTTAGCGCCCGGTAGCGAGCAGTACTTC	CASSLAPGSEQYF	NA	TRBV7-9	TRBJ2-7	many
TGTGCCTGGACCCCAGGGGGCTCTTGGGACGAGCAGTACTTC	CAWTPGGSWDEQYF	TRBD1	TRBV30	TRBJ2-7	NA
TGTGCCAGCAGTGAAGCGGGCGGCGGAGCAGATACGCAGTATTTT	CASSEAGGGADTQYF	NA	TRBV6-1	TRBJ2-3	few
TGTGCCAGCAGCCCCCCCGCGGACGCACACGAGCAGTACTTC	CASSPPADAHEQYF	NA	TRBV7-2	TRBJ2-7	NA
TGTGCCAGCAGTCCCGGTTATGAAAAACTGTTTTTT	CASSPGYEKLFF	NA	TRBV12-3/TRBV12-4	TRBJ1-4	few
TGTGCCAGCAGTGAGGTTGGCAGGGATTACAATGAGCAGTTCTTC	CASSEVGRDYNEQFF	NA	TRBV6-1	TRBJ2-1	many
TGTGCCAGCAGGGACGTAGCCTACGAGCAGTACTTC	CASRDVAYEQYF	NA	TRBV28	TRBJ2-7	NA
TGTGCCAGCAGCGTGGAGGATAATTCACCCCTCCACTTT	CASSVEDNSPLHF	NA	TRBV9	TRBJ1-6	many
TGTGCCAGCAGTTTAGGCTCCGGACAGAGATACACAGATACGCAGTATTTT	CASSLGSGQRYTDTQYF	NA	TRBV27	TRBJ2-3	few
TGCAGTGCTAGCCCGACTAGCGGGAGAGGATCGGGGGAGACCCAGTACTTC	CSASPTSGRGSGETQYF	TRBD2	TRBV20-1	TRBJ2-5	NA
TGTGCCAGCAGCTTCAGACTAGCGGGAGAGGTGCACGAGCAGTACTTC	CASSFRLAGEVHEQYF	TRBD2	TRBV4-2	TRBJ2-7	NA
TGTGCCAGCAGGACCGGAGGACTGAGATCCTACGAGCAGTACTTC	CASRTGGLRSYEQYF	NA	TRBV6-2/TRBV6-3	TRBJ2-7	many
TGTGCCAGCAGTTGGGCCGGGGAGTACCAAGAGACCCAGTACTTC	CASSWAGEYQETQYF	NA	TRBV12-3/TRBV12-4	TRBJ2-5	NA
TGTGCCAGCAGCCCTTCTCAGGCGGATACGCAGTATTTT	CASSPSQADTQYF	NA	TRBV6-1	TRBJ2-3	many
TGTGCCAGCAGTGTTGGACAGGGGAGGGCTGAAGCTTTCTTT	CASSVGQGRAEAFF	TRBD1	TRBV2	TRBJ1-1	many
TGCAGTGCTACCTTCCGAGGGACCGGGAGGGCCCGCAATGAGCAGTTCTTC	CSATFRGTGRARNEQFF	TRBD2	TRBV20-1	TRBJ2-1	many
TGTGCCAGCAGCCAAGACCCCGAAGGATCATTCGATGAGCAGTTCTTC	CASSQDPEGSFDEQFF	NA	TRBV3-1	TRBJ2-1	few
TGTGCCGGAGGGACAGGAGGAAACACCATATATTTT	CAGGTGGNTIYF	TRBD1	TRBV30	TRBJ1-3	few
TGTGCCAGCAGAGATTACCGGGGCCCCCACGAGCAGTACTTC	CASRDYRGPHEQYF	NA	TRBV6-2/TRBV6-3	TRBJ2-7	many
TGTGCCAGCAGTTTAGTGCGTCTGGGAGGCTACACCTTC	CASSLVRLGGYTF	NA	TRBV12-3/TRBV12-4	TRBJ1-2	NA
TGCAGCGTTGAACGAGTGGAGACCCAGTACTTC	CSVERVETQYF	NA	TRBV29-1	TRBJ2-5	few
TGTGCCAGCAGCCCCGGGCCTCTTTTGAACACTGAAGCTTTCTTT	CASSPGPLLNTEAFF	NA	TRBV3-1	TRBJ1-1	NA
TGCGCCAGCAGCTTGGACGGATCATATGGCTACACCTTC	CASSLDGSYGYTF	NA	TRBV5-1	TRBJ1-2	many
TGTGCCAGCAGTTCCGGACAGGGTGGCACCGGGGAGCTGTTTTTT	CASSSGQGGTGELFF	TRBD1	TRBV28	TRBJ2-2	many
TGTGCCAGCAGTCACCCCGGGACAGTCCTCCACTTT	CASSHPGTVLHF	TRBD1	TRBV28	TRBJ1-6	NA
TGTGCCAGCAGCCAAGGACAGGGAGGGGAAAAACTGTTTTTT	CASSQGQGGEKLFF	TRBD1	TRBV5-4	TRBJ1-4	few
TGTGCCAGCAGTTACGGGAGGGCCCCTTACGAGACCCAGTACTTC	CASSYGRAPYETQYF	TRBD2	TRBV12-3/TRBV12-4	TRBJ2-5	few
TGTGCCAGCATAGCCCAGATCAGCATGAACACTGAAGCTTTCTTT	CASIAQISMNTEAFF	NA	TRBV28	TRBJ1-1	few
TGCGCCAGCAGCCAGTATCCAATGGGGGTACCTGATACGCAGTATTTT	CASSQYPMGVPDTQYF	NA	TRBV4-1	TRBJ2-3	few
TGTGCCATCAGTGGGAGGGCTAGCGGGAGCAATGAGCAGTTCTTC	CAISGRASGSNEQFF	TRBD2	TRBV10-3	TRBJ2-1	few
TGTGCCAGCAGTTTAACAGGGAACTACGAGCAGTACTTC	CASSLTGNYEQYF	NA	TRBV6-1	TRBJ2-7	many
TGCGCCAGCAGTGAGCAGGGGAAGACAGATACGCAGTATTTT	CASSEQGKTDTQYF	NA	TRBV10-1	TRBJ2-3	many
TGTGCCAGCAGCCAAATTACAGTCCAAGAGACCCAGTACTTC	CASSQITVQETQYF	NA	TRBV7-9	TRBJ2-5	many
TGCAGTGCTAGTGTCGGGAGTCGGGTAGGTGAGCAGTTCTTC	CSASVGSRVGEQFF	NA	TRBV20-1	TRBJ2-1	many
TGTGCCAGCCAAACCCAGGGAGTTGAAGCTTTCTTT	CASQTQGVEAFF	NA	TRBV3-1	TRBJ1-1	NA